The present TCR beta chain was sequenced within a study of OX40 agonist ivuxolimab in advanced cancers. Study background: Three partial responders included one hepatocellular carcinoma patient and two cutaneous melanoma patients.

To note about this clone: One end of the junction is discordant with germline, which a read error may explain. The sample holds other DNA sequences that translate to the same CDR3.

Some clones are missing from TCRdb's copy, which holds only in-frame ones; the method was immunoSEQ multiplex PCR. The sample includes roughly 40,000 clones, 88% of them seen just once. This CDR3 is 13 amino acids long. Germline V gene lookup returns CDR1 MNHEY and CDR2 SVGAGI. The receptor was isolated from an adult with an advanced solid tumor such as melanoma, head and neck, liver or kidney cancer. The material sequenced was CD4+ or CD8+ T cells sorted from blood, taken in a trial of the OX40 agonist ivuxolimab. The chain links TRBV6-5 to TRBJ1-2; D is unclear. This CDR3 is CASSYAGNYGYTF. The CDR3 nucleotides read TGTGCCAGTAGTTACGCTGGCAACTATGGCTACACCTTC.